This passage covers 10 T cell receptor beta chains from one sample sequenced in a study of cytomegalovirus exposure and HLA in healthy donors. PCR employed 60 Vbeta and 13 Jbeta primers. Measured with immunoSEQ multiplex PCR; TCRdb has only the in-frame clones, and not every one. This sample has around 110,000 clones, with about 76% found just once. Input material: PBMCs. All receptors derive from a woman in her 30s in good health and CMV-seronegative.

This clone occurred a few times. The J gene is TRBJ2-3, the V gene TRBV5-1, with TRBD1 as a possible D gene (5 bases). The CDR3 spans 11 residues. V gave up 5 bases and J gave up 4 bases, with 5 bases separating them. The germline CDR1 and CDR2 sequences are SGHRS and YFSETQ. CDR3 coding DNA: TGCGCCAGCAGGACAGCAGATACGCAGTATTTT. Residues: CASRTADTQYF.

The chain joins TRBV7-2 to TRBJ2-7; TRBD1 agrees at 9 bases. The CDR3 runs 16 residues. CDR1 and CDR2 (germline): SGHTA, FQGNSA. The ends lost 5 bases at V and 2 bases at J; junction bases unmatched: 10. CDR3 sequence (DNA): TGTGCCAGCAGCCTGACAGGGGGTAGCGCTACCTACGAGCAGTACTTC. Protein sequence: CASSLTGGSATYEQYF.

The chain employs TRBV7-8 and TRBJ2-7, with D possibly TRBD1 on 5 matching bases. Germline CDR1 is SGHVS and CDR2 is FQNEAQ. Trimming left V 2 bases short and J 2 bases short, with 13 bases between. The CDR3 consists of 15 residues. This CDR3 reads CASSLYQGPTYEQYF. The CDR3 bases are TGTGCCAGCAGCTTATACCAGGGCCCGACCTACGAGCAGTACTTC.

This clone was seen once. The chain is built from TRBV10-3 and TRBJ2-7; a possible D gene is TRBD2 (6 bases). Trimming removed 6 bases at V and 2 bases at J, with 20 bases between. This CDR3 region has 16 residues. Germline CDR1 reads ENHRY; CDR2 reads SYGVKD. DNA of the CDR3: TGTGCCATCAGGCCTAGATTATTAGCGGACCCCTACGAGCAGTACTTC. It is translated as CAIRPRLLADPYEQYF.

V usage is TRBV7-9 and J usage is TRBJ2-7, with 7 bases aligning to TRBD1. V lost 5 bases, J lost 3 bases, and 7 bases stayed unmatched. This CDR3 has 14 residues. From germline, CDR1 is SEHNR and CDR2 FQNEAQ (reference sequence). The CDR3 region has the DNA TGTGCCAGCAGCCCCCGGGACAGTCTCTACGAGCAGTACTTC. It is translated as CASSPRDSLYEQYF.

This chain links TRBV6-5 with TRBJ1-4, with D possibly TRBD1 on 5 matching bases. Germline CDR1 MNHEY, CDR2 SVGAGI. V lost 6 bases, J lost 3 bases, and 14 bases lay in between. The CDR3 sequence is 15 residues long. The CDR3 DNA sequence: TGTGCCAGCAGCGCCCGACAGCAACCTAATGAAAAACTGTTTTTT. This codes for CASSARQQPNEKLFF.

V gene TRBV28 combines with J gene TRBJ2-1, with 7 positions matching TRBD2. Germline V gives CDR1 MDHEN, CDR2 SYDVKM. V shed 5 bases and J 2 bases; nucleotides not matched to a gene: 6. CDR3 length: 15 amino acids. The CDR3 DNA is TGTGCCAGCAGTCTCGCGGGAGACACCTACAATGAGCAGTTCTTC. Amino acid sequence: CASSLAGDTYNEQFF.

The chain couples TRBV7-6 to TRBJ2-3; no firm D call. Trimming removed 2 bases at V and 2 bases at J, with 8 bases between. Germline lookup yields CDR1 SGHVS and CDR2 FNYEAQ. There are 14 residues in the CDR3. The CDR3 DNA is TGTGCCAGCAGCTTAAGCCCTACCACAGATACGCAGTATTTT. Protein sequence: CASSLSPTTDTQYF.

The V call is TRBV30, the J call TRBJ1-1; 7 positions agree with TRBD1. V gave up 2 bases and J gave up 7 bases; unmatched junction bases: 1. CDR1 and CDR2 (germline): GTSNPN, SVGIG (reference sequence). The CDR3 is 11 amino acids. CDR3 protein: CAWSRTGEAFF. CDR3 DNA: TGTGCCTGGAGTCGGACAGGTGAAGCTTTCTTT.

This rearrangement joins TRBV27 to TRBJ1-2, with TRBD1 identical over 12 bases. The germline V gene encodes CDR1 MNHEY and CDR2 SMNVEV (reference sequence). The CDR3 spans 17 residues. The trim removed 4 bases at V and 4 bases at J, leaving 10 bases unmatched. This CDR3 reads CASSSVGTGGAVYGYTF. In DNA form, the CDR3 reads TGTGCCAGCAGTTCTGTGGGGACAGGGGGCGCCGTCTATGGCTACACCTTC.